Listed below are T cell receptor beta chains from one sample, sequenced in a study of blood T cell repertoires in COVID-19. Only in-frame clones appear in the TCRdb table, and some are missing; sequencing was by immunoSEQ multiplex PCR. The table includes 250,000 to 300,000 clones, approximately 87% detected once. The sequenced material came from peripheral blood. The receptors here all came from a woman aged 25 to 39 with COVID-19, enrolled during active disease. Both conserved end residues are part of each CDR3. The D gene is left open where the match is weak. Clone size is not always given. Where it is, it says once, few, many or a class for expanded clones.

J gene | D gene | V gene | clone size | CDR3 DNA | CDR3 protein
TRBJ1-1 | . | TRBV3-1/TRBV3-2 | few | TGTGCCAGCAGGCTCCTCGGGAAACTTGACACTGAAGCTTTCTTT | CASRLLGKLDTEAFF
TRBJ2-2 | TRBD2 | TRBV7-2 | once | TGTGCCAGCAGCTTAGATAGCGGGGGGCCCCCCGGGGAGCTGTTTTTT | CASSLDSGGPPGELFF
TRBJ2-7 | TRBD2 | TRBV13 | . | TGTGCCAGCAGCTTAGGCTACACAGGGACTAGCTTCTACGAGCAGTACTTC | CASSLGYTGTSFYEQYF
TRBJ2-2 | . | TRBV7-2 | . | TGTGCCAGCAGCTTTTACAGCACCGGGGAGCTGTTTTTT | CASSFYSTGELFF
TRBJ2-7 | TRBD2 | TRBV4-1 | . | TGCGCCAGCAGCCGTAGCGTGGGCGGGGGCTACGAGCAGTACTTC | CASSRSVGGGYEQYF
TRBJ2-3 | TRBD1 | TRBV7-6 | . | TGTGCCAGCAGCTTAGCCGGGACAGGGGTTGCAGATACGCAGTATTTT | CASSLAGTGVADTQYF
TRBJ2-1 | . | TRBV2 | . | TGTGCCAGCAGTACTTACTATGAGCAGTTCTTC | CASSTYYEQFF
TRBJ2-1 | . | TRBV5-1 | . | TGCGCCAGCCCAGGTGGGCAGAGGGTCCCAAGGGATGAGCAGTTCTTC | CASPGGQRVPRDEQFF
TRBJ1-5 | . | TRBV7-9 | . | TGTGCCAGCAGCTCGGGGAAGGCAGGGAGGCAGCATTTT | CASSSGKAGRQHF
TRBJ2-7 | . | TRBV24-1 | few | TGTGCCACCAGTGTCACCCGGGGTGGGGTTGTCGAGCAGTACTTC | CATSVTRGGVVEQYF
TRBJ2-2 | . | TRBV6-6 | . | TGTGCCAGCAGTCATAGGGGGGGATACACCGGGGAGCTGTTTTTT | CASSHRGGYTGELFF
TRBJ2-2 | TRBD2 | TRBV2 | . | TGTGCCAGCAACCCTAGCGGGGGGGGTGTCACCGGGGAGCTGTTTTTT | CASNPSGGGVTGELFF
TRBJ2-3 | TRBD2 | TRBV10-3 | few | TGTGCCATCAGTGCCACTAGCGGGGATACGCAGTATTTT | CAISATSGDTQYF
TRBJ2-1 | . | TRBV29-1 | . | TGCAGCGTTCAACAGGGATCCTACAATGAGCAGTTCTTC | CSVQQGSYNEQFF
TRBJ1-1 | . | TRBV14 | . | TGTGCCAGCAGCCCAAACCTTCTCCGGGGCACTGAAGCTTTCTTT | CASSPNLLRGTEAFF
TRBJ1-2 | . | TRBV7-9 | . | TGTGCCAGCAGCCTAGCGGGGGCTCCCCTTGGCTACACCTTC | CASSLAGAPLGYTF
TRBJ2-1 | TRBD2 | TRBV7-9 | . | TGTGCCAGCAGCCTGACTAGCGGGGGGCCAGGCAATGAGCAGTTCTTC | CASSLTSGGPGNEQFF
TRBJ1-1 | . | TRBV4-2 | . | TGTGCCAGCAGCCAAGTCGAGGCCGGTACTAAAGCTTTCTTT | CASSQVEAGTKAFF
TRBJ2-1 | . | TRBV27 | . | TGTGCCAGCAGTTTTTTGGTCAGCTCCTACAATGAGCAGTTCTTC | CASSFLVSSYNEQFF
TRBJ2-2 | . | TRBV11-2 | . | TGTGCCAGCAGCTTATTCAAGAACACCGGGGAGCTGTTTTTT | CASSLFKNTGELFF
TRBJ2-7 | TRBD1 | TRBV19 | . | TGTGCCAGTACTTTGACAGGGACGGCGCGGGAGCAGTACTTC | CASTLTGTAREQYF
TRBJ1-1 | TRBD1 | TRBV5-4 | once | TGTGCCAGCAGCTTGCGCGACAGGGACATTCTCACTGAAGCTTTCTTT | CASSLRDRDILTEAFF
TRBJ2-7 | TRBD2 | TRBV6-4 | once | TGTGCCACCTCACCCCGATCGGGGGGGCCCTACGAGCAGTACTTC | CATSPRSGGPYEQYF
TRBJ2-7 | TRBD1 | TRBV4-1 | . | TGCGCCAGCAGCCAAAATGACAGGGGGCACGAGCAGTACTTC | CASSQNDRGHEQYF
TRBJ1-5 | . | TRBV7-8 | medium-sized | TGTGCCAGCAGGGCAGAGGGTGGGCCCCAGCATTTT | CASRAEGGPQHF
TRBJ1-4 | . | TRBV24-1 | once | TGTGCCACCAGTGTTTGGCAGGGACATCGGAAACTGTTTTTT | CATSVWQGHRKLFF
TRBJ1-2 | . | TRBV6-1 | . | TGTGCCAGCAGTGAGCCGGGGGACCCCTATGGCTACACCTTC | CASSEPGDPYGYTF
TRBJ1-5 | TRBD1 | TRBV28 | . | TGTGCCAGCAGGGATGGACAGGTTAATCAGCCCCAGCATTTT | CASRDGQVNQPQHF
TRBJ1-2 | TRBD1 | TRBV4-2 | . | TGTGCCAGCAGCCAAGAACAGGGGGCTAATTCGTACTATGGCTACACCTTC | CASSQEQGANSYYGYTF
TRBJ1-2 | TRBD1 | TRBV4-1 | . | TGCGCCAGCAGCCAACGCGGGACAGGCGGACTCTATGGCTACACCTTC | CASSQRGTGGLYGYTF
TRBJ2-1 | . | TRBV25-1 | . | TGTGCCAGCAGTGAACCGGCAGGGAATGAGCAGTTCTTC | CASSEPAGNEQFF
TRBJ1-1 | TRBD1 | TRBV28 | . | TGTGCCAGCAGCTTTAACGGACAGGGGGAAGCTTTCTTT | CASSFNGQGEAFF
TRBJ1-3 | . | TRBV6-2/TRBV6-3 | few | TGTGCCAGCAGTTACTCGGACAGCTCTGGAAACACCATATATTTT | CASSYSDSSGNTIYF
TRBJ1-5 | TRBD1 | TRBV6-5 | . | TGTGCCAGCAAAGGGACAGGAGAAAATCAGCCCCAGCATTTT | CASKGTGENQPQHF
TRBJ2-6 | . | TRBV25-1 | . | TGTGCCAGCAGTGTGGGCCAGGGCAACTCTGGGGCCAACGTCCTGACTTTC | CASSVGQGNSGANVLTF
TRBJ2-5 | . | TRBV6-5 | once | TGTGCCAGCAGCCCCAGGGGACGGAAGACCCAGTACTTC | CASSPRGRKTQYF
TRBJ2-1 | . | TRBV2 | few | TGTGCCAGCAGTACGCGGGGAAGCTCCTACAATGAGCAGTTCTTC | CASSTRGSSYNEQFF
TRBJ2-5 | . | TRBV3-1/TRBV3-2 | few | TGTGCCAGCAGCCAGGGCTCCCAAGAGACCCAGTACTTC | CASSQGSQETQYF
TRBJ1-6 | . | TRBV6-5 | . | TGTGCCAGCTGGGTAAGGGCGGGGGTCAAATCACCCCTCCACTTT | CASWVRAGVKSPLHF
TRBJ1-2 | . | TRBV5-4 | . | TGTGCCAGCAGCGCGCGGACAGACCTCTATGGCTACACCTTC | CASSARTDLYGYTF
TRBJ1-1 | . | TRBV15 | . | TGTGCCACCAGCAGACAAATGAACACTGAAGCTTTCTTT | CATSRQMNTEAFF